What follows are 8 T cell receptor beta chains derived from one specimen sequenced in a study of metastatic and nonmetastatic thyroid tumors. All patients were untreated before thyroid surgery. TCRdb re-called clones from the PCR reads using MiXCR. Of tens of thousands of clones detected, about 12% appear once; the ten largest clones hold 7% to 9%. Sequenced: tumor tissue. Receptor source: a female donor with papillary thyroid cancer or a benign thyroid nodule (not recorded which). Some clones in this sample may be carry-over from other donors' samples.

As regards this clone: A clone one base away is much larger, so this may be a read error. The sample has other DNA sequences that encode this CDR3 too. CDR3 nucleotides: TGCAGTGCTAGAGATAAAACTAGCGGTAGCGGCACAGATACGCAGTATTTT. It specifies CSARDKTSGSGTDTQYF. This chain uses TRBV20-1 with TRBJ2-3; 8 nucleotides agree with TRBD2. After removal of 0 bases from V and 1 base from J, the junction contained 9 bases not matched to a gene. This CDR3 spans 17 amino acids. Germline V lookup: CDR1 DFQATT, CDR2 SNEGSKA (reference sequence).

This clone has a count of ten or more. The chain has TRBV20-1 and TRBJ2-1, with D possibly TRBD2 on 5 matching bases. V was cut by 1 base and J by 0 bases, with 10 bases left in between. This CDR3 is 15 amino acids long. The germline gives CDR1 DFQATT, CDR2 SNEGSKA (reference sequence). The CDR3 spells CSARGGQHSYNEQFF. The CDR3 DNA reads TGCAGTGCTAGAGGAGGGCAACACTCCTACAATGAGCAGTTCTTC.

The genes are TRBV7-3 and TRBJ2-2; TRBD1 agrees at 9 bases. The CDR3 contains 17 residues. CDR1 and CDR2 (germline): SGHTA, FQGTGA. J was trimmed by 3 bases and V by 5 bases; bases with no gene match: 10. The CDR3 DNA is TGTGCCAGCAGCCTCAATACCGGGACAGGGTACACCGGGGAGCTGTTTTTT. Its protein product is CASSLNTGTGYTGELFF.

In its sample, this clone was seen many times. The chain recombines TRBV20-1 with TRBJ2-1; perhaps D is TRBD1 or TRBD2 (5 bases each). The germline V gene has CDR1 DFQATT and CDR2 SNEGSKA (reference sequence). The CDR3 loop spans 15 amino acids. The V end was cut by 5 bases, the J end by 5 bases, with 19 bases between. This CDR3 is CSAAQGTAGNNEQFF. CDR3 coding DNA: TGCAGTGCTGCGCAGGGAACGGCGGGCAACAATGAGCAGTTCTTC.

In its sample, this clone was seen many times. V and J are TRBV29-1 and TRBJ2-7; maybe TRBD2 (5 bases). Germline CDR1 is SQVTM and CDR2 is ANQGSEA. Trimming removed 5 bases from V and 0 bases from J, with 11 bases in between. There are 13 residues in the CDR3. CDR3 nucleotides: TGCAGCGTTCCGGGGATCCGCTCCTACGAGCAGTACTTC. Its protein is CSVPGIRSYEQYF.

This clone was found many times. The chain links TRBV9 to TRBJ2-2, with D uncertain. The CDR3 length is 15 residues. Germline V gene lookup returns CDR1 SGDLS and CDR2 YYNGEE. Trimming stripped 0 bases from V and 4 bases from J, with 10 bases between. In nucleotides, the CDR3 is TGTGCCAGCAGCGTAGGGATAGAACTCACCGGGGAGCTGTTTTTT. This codes for CASSVGIELTGELFF.

This chain joins TRBV4-1 and TRBJ2-1, with TRBD2 matching 7 bases. CDR1 and CDR2 (germline): MGHRA, YSYEKL. Trimming took 4 bases from V and 0 from J; bases not matched to a gene: 15. The CDR3 has 19 residues. CDR3 loop: CASSPQTGSSGSSYNEQFF. CDR3 DNA sequence: TGCGCCAGCAGCCCGCAAACTGGGTCTAGCGGTAGCTCCTACAATGAGCAGTTCTTC.

This clone was seen repeatedly, ten times or more. The rearrangement links TRBV20-1 to TRBJ2-5; D not resolved. V was pared by 6 bases and J by 5 bases, with 13 bases between. Germline loops: CDR1 DFQATT, CDR2 SNEGSKA (reference sequence). This CDR3 is built from 12 residues. The CDR3 reads CSAEGQGETQYF. For the CDR3, the DNA is TGCAGTGCGGAAGGCCAAGGGGAGACCCAGTACTTC.